The present T cell receptor beta chain was sequenced within a study of T cells in tuberculosis. Looking at the study overall: IGRA-negative adolescents, IGRA-positive adolescents with latent tuberculosis and adults with active tuberculosis formed this South African cohort.

Clones were sequenced by immunoSEQ multiplex PCR, and TCRdb holds only the in-frame ones, with some missing. The table has tens of thousands of clones, over 75% seen once. CDR1 and CDR2 from the germline V gene are LNHDA and SQIVND (reference sequence). The germline V and J ends were trimmed by 5 bases and 7 bases, with 17 bases remaining between them. The CDR3 is made up of 15 amino acids. The time point denotes: new active TB diagnosis, blood taken before or within 7 days of starting treatment. The TCR sequence derives from an adult with tuberculosis. J is TRBJ1-4 and V is TRBV19; no definite D call. The input for sequencing was PBMCs, taken at tuberculosis diagnosis. DNA of the CDR3: TGTGCCAGTAGTCCGTGGGAGGGCTTCGGTGAAAAACTGTTTTTT. Translating gives CASSPWEGFGEKLFF.